These T cell receptor beta chains were read from a single sample in a study of blood T cell repertoires in COVID-19. Libraries were prepared by immunoSEQ multiplex PCR; TCRdb keeps only in-frame clonotypes and omits some of them. The sample yields 200,000 to 250,000 clones, roughly 80% seen once. Sequencing was done on a sample of peripheral blood. Every receptor here comes from a woman older than 75 with acute or convalescent COVID-19. The CDR3 runs from the conserved cysteine through the conserved F or W. Fields, in order: V gene, D gene, J gene, clone size, CDR3 DNA, CDR3 protein. A D gene is named only where the DNA matches it firmly. Expanded clones get a size class; other rows say once, few or many, or leave the size out.

v_call: TRBV15; d_call: NA; j_call: TRBJ2-2; clone_size: NA; cdr3_nt: TGTGCCACCAGGATGGACAGTGAGTTTTCCGGGGAGCTGTTTTTT; cdr3_aa: CATRMDSEFSGELFF
v_call: TRBV28; d_call: NA; j_call: TRBJ1-1; clone_size: NA; cdr3_nt: TGTGCCAGCAGGGAAACTAGGGCGGTACGGACTGAAGCTTTCTTT; cdr3_aa: CASRETRAVRTEAFF
v_call: TRBV9; d_call: TRBD1; j_call: TRBJ1-1; clone_size: NA; cdr3_nt: TGTGCCAGCAGCTCCCGGGACAGGGGAAACACTGAAGCTTTCTTT; cdr3_aa: CASSSRDRGNTEAFF
v_call: TRBV7-3; d_call: TRBD2; j_call: TRBJ2-1; clone_size: NA; cdr3_nt: TGTGCCAGCAGCTTATGGACTAGCGGGGGTCTAAACAATGAGCAGTTCTTC; cdr3_aa: CASSLWTSGGLNNEQFF
v_call: TRBV3-1/TRBV3-2; d_call: NA; j_call: TRBJ1-2; clone_size: NA; cdr3_nt: TGTGCCAGCAGCCACCGCTATGGCTACACCTTC; cdr3_aa: CASSHRYGYTF
v_call: TRBV6-5; d_call: TRBD1; j_call: TRBJ2-2; clone_size: NA; cdr3_nt: TGTGCCAGCCGCGGACAGGGGGACACCGGGGAGCTGTTTTTT; cdr3_aa: CASRGQGDTGELFF
v_call: TRBV28; d_call: TRBD1; j_call: TRBJ2-7; clone_size: NA; cdr3_nt: TGTGCCAGCAGACGGACAGGGGCGAGCTACGAGCAGTACTTC; cdr3_aa: CASRRTGASYEQYF
v_call: TRBV2; d_call: TRBD2; j_call: TRBJ2-2; clone_size: NA; cdr3_nt: TGTGCCAGCAGTTGGACTAGCGGCACCGGGGAGCTGTTTTTT; cdr3_aa: CASSWTSGTGELFF
v_call: TRBV7-2; d_call: TRBD1; j_call: TRBJ1-3; clone_size: once; cdr3_nt: TGTGCCAGCAGCCCGGGGACAGGGAGCCTCTCTGGAAACACCATATATTTT; cdr3_aa: CASSPGTGSLSGNTIYF
v_call: TRBV24-1; d_call: TRBD2; j_call: TRBJ2-2; clone_size: NA; cdr3_nt: TGTGCCACCAGTATGGGCGGGAGTAACACCGGGGAGCTGTTTTTT; cdr3_aa: CATSMGGSNTGELFF
v_call: TRBV19; d_call: TRBD1; j_call: TRBJ1-6; clone_size: once; cdr3_nt: TGTGCCAGTAAGAGAGGACAGGGGATTGGTTCCTATAATTCACCCCTCCACTTT; cdr3_aa: CASKRGQGIGSYNSPLHF
v_call: TRBV19; d_call: NA; j_call: TRBJ1-1; clone_size: once; cdr3_nt: TGTGCCAGTAGTAGCTACAGGGCTGGGACTGAAGCTTTCTTT; cdr3_aa: CASSSYRAGTEAFF
v_call: TRBV18; d_call: NA; j_call: TRBJ2-2; clone_size: once; cdr3_nt: TGTGCCAGCTCACGACTAGCCGGGGAGCTGTTTTTT; cdr3_aa: CASSRLAGELFF
v_call: TRBV5-1; d_call: NA; j_call: TRBJ2-7; clone_size: NA; cdr3_nt: TGCGCCAGCAGCTTGGAACCAGGGGACTACGAGCAGTACTTC; cdr3_aa: CASSLEPGDYEQYF
v_call: TRBV7-2; d_call: TRBD1; j_call: TRBJ1-1; clone_size: NA; cdr3_nt: TGTGCCAGCAGTCCCGGGACAGCGAACACTGAAGCTTTCTTT; cdr3_aa: CASSPGTANTEAFF
v_call: TRBV11-2; d_call: NA; j_call: TRBJ1-2; clone_size: NA; cdr3_nt: TGTGCCAGCAGCTTAGAGTCCAGGGCGGGGGGCTATGGCTACACCTTC; cdr3_aa: CASSLESRAGGYGYTF
v_call: TRBV9; d_call: NA; j_call: TRBJ1-1; clone_size: NA; cdr3_nt: TGTGCCAGCAGCACGACAGCCTCAGTGAACACTGAAGCTTTCTTT; cdr3_aa: CASSTTASVNTEAFF
v_call: TRBV5-1; d_call: TRBD2; j_call: TRBJ2-7; clone_size: NA; cdr3_nt: TGCGCCAGCAGTAGGGGGAGCGGGGGACCCTACGAGCAGTACTTC; cdr3_aa: CASSRGSGGPYEQYF
v_call: TRBV29-1; d_call: NA; j_call: TRBJ2-7; clone_size: NA; cdr3_nt: TGCAGCGTTGTAAGGGGGGGTAATGGCGAGCAGTACTTC; cdr3_aa: CSVVRGGNGEQYF
v_call: TRBV4-3; d_call: NA; j_call: TRBJ1-2; clone_size: NA; cdr3_nt: TGCGCCAGCAGCCAAGGGCCAGGGAATAACTATGGCTACACCTTC; cdr3_aa: CASSQGPGNNYGYTF
v_call: TRBV6-5; d_call: NA; j_call: TRBJ1-2; clone_size: NA; cdr3_nt: TGTGCCATCGCTGTTGGCAGGGTTAACTATGGCTACACCTTC; cdr3_aa: CAIAVGRVNYGYTF
v_call: TRBV9; d_call: TRBD2; j_call: TRBJ2-5; clone_size: NA; cdr3_nt: TGTGCCAGCAGCGGACTAGCGGAAGAGACCCAGTACTTC; cdr3_aa: CASSGLAEETQYF
v_call: TRBV7-9; d_call: TRBD1; j_call: TRBJ1-2; clone_size: once; cdr3_nt: TGTGCCAGCAGCTTGGGGACAGCTTCCGGGTACTATGGCTACACCTTC; cdr3_aa: CASSLGTASGYYGYTF
v_call: TRBV5-8; d_call: TRBD1; j_call: TRBJ1-4; clone_size: NA; cdr3_nt: TGTGCCAGCAGCTTCAGGGGGCTAGGATATGAAAAACTGTTTTTT; cdr3_aa: CASSFRGLGYEKLFF
v_call: TRBV19; d_call: TRBD2; j_call: TRBJ2-7; clone_size: NA; cdr3_nt: TGTGCCAGTTCCGGGACTAGCGGTAGTGAGCAGTACTTC; cdr3_aa: CASSGTSGSEQYF
v_call: TRBV5-1; d_call: NA; j_call: TRBJ2-5; clone_size: once; cdr3_nt: TGCGCCAGCAGCTTAAATGCCGGACAGGGAGGGGAGACCCAGTACTTC; cdr3_aa: CASSLNAGQGGETQYF
v_call: TRBV7-8; d_call: NA; j_call: TRBJ1-4; clone_size: once; cdr3_nt: TGTGCCAGCAGCTTCGAGTATAATGAAAAACTGTTTTTT; cdr3_aa: CASSFEYNEKLFF
v_call: TRBV19; d_call: TRBD1; j_call: TRBJ1-5; clone_size: NA; cdr3_nt: TGTGCCAGTAACTCGGACAGGGGGCACAACCAGCCCCAGCATTTT; cdr3_aa: CASNSDRGHNQPQHF
v_call: TRBV5-1; d_call: TRBD1; j_call: TRBJ2-1; clone_size: NA; cdr3_nt: TGCGCCAGCAGCTTGGGTGGGGCCCAGGGGGATGAGCAGTTCTTC; cdr3_aa: CASSLGGAQGDEQFF
v_call: TRBV9; d_call: TRBD1; j_call: TRBJ1-6; clone_size: once; cdr3_nt: TGTGCCAGCAGCCTTTCGGGACAGGGGGACCTCCACTTT; cdr3_aa: CASSLSGQGDLHF
v_call: TRBV6-5; d_call: TRBD1; j_call: TRBJ1-6; clone_size: NA; cdr3_nt: TGTGCCAGCAGTTACGGACAGGGGCCCCAGGGGGCCCTCCACTTT; cdr3_aa: CASSYGQGPQGALHF
v_call: TRBV12-3/TRBV12-4; d_call: NA; j_call: TRBJ1-1; clone_size: NA; cdr3_nt: TGTGCCAGCAGTACCAACAGGGACACTGAAGCTTTCTTT; cdr3_aa: CASSTNRDTEAFF
v_call: TRBV4-3; d_call: TRBD2; j_call: TRBJ2-1; clone_size: NA; cdr3_nt: TGCGCCAGCAGCCAAGGGACTAGCGGGGGGGCCCGAGCATATGAGCAGTTCTTC; cdr3_aa: CASSQGTSGGARAYEQFF
v_call: TRBV5-1; d_call: TRBD1; j_call: TRBJ2-7; clone_size: NA; cdr3_nt: TGCGCCAGCAGCTTCCAGGGGGCTGCGTACGAGCAGTACTTC; cdr3_aa: CASSFQGAAYEQYF
v_call: TRBV27; d_call: NA; j_call: TRBJ1-6; clone_size: NA; cdr3_nt: TGTGCCAGCAGTTTATCGGGCTCGAGCTCCTATAATTCACCCCTCCACTTT; cdr3_aa: CASSLSGSSSYNSPLHF
v_call: TRBV7-2; d_call: TRBD2; j_call: TRBJ2-1; clone_size: NA; cdr3_nt: TGTGCCAGCAGCTTAGAAGGACTAGCGGGGCGTCCATACAATGAGCAGTTCTTC; cdr3_aa: CASSLEGLAGRPYNEQFF
v_call: TRBV1; d_call: NA; j_call: TRBJ1-5; clone_size: NA; cdr3_nt: TGCACCAGCAGCCTTTGGACCCGACAGGGCCCCAATCAGCCCCAGCATTTT; cdr3_aa: CTSSLWTRQGPNQPQHF
v_call: TRBV18; d_call: NA; j_call: TRBJ1-4; clone_size: once; cdr3_nt: TGTGCCAGCTCACCTGGGTCTGGCGTATCGGGTGAAAAACTGTTTTTT; cdr3_aa: CASSPGSGVSGEKLFF
v_call: TRBV7-8; d_call: NA; j_call: TRBJ2-4; clone_size: NA; cdr3_nt: TGTGCCAGCAGCACGGGTCTAGCCAAAAACATTCAGTACTTC; cdr3_aa: CASSTGLAKNIQYF
v_call: TRBV7-2; d_call: NA; j_call: TRBJ1-2; clone_size: NA; cdr3_nt: TGTGCCAGCAGCTTAGGGGTGGAGGGGCTCCTCTATGGCTACACCTTC; cdr3_aa: CASSLGVEGLLYGYTF
v_call: TRBV28; d_call: TRBD1; j_call: TRBJ1-5; clone_size: NA; cdr3_nt: TGTGCCAGCGATCACCAGACAGGGGGAGACCAGCCCCAGCATTTT; cdr3_aa: CASDHQTGGDQPQHF
v_call: TRBV9; d_call: TRBD1; j_call: TRBJ1-2; clone_size: NA; cdr3_nt: TGTGCCAGCAGCCCCTCTCCTACAGGGGACTATGGCTACACCTTC; cdr3_aa: CASSPSPTGDYGYTF
v_call: TRBV20-1; d_call: NA; j_call: TRBJ1-1; clone_size: NA; cdr3_nt: TGCAGTGCTAGTCCCCCTCTCTCGGGGAACACTGAAGCTTTCTTT; cdr3_aa: CSASPPLSGNTEAFF
v_call: TRBV5-6; d_call: NA; j_call: TRBJ1-1; clone_size: NA; cdr3_nt: TGTGCCAGCAGCTATACAGGAAACACTGAAGCTTTCTTT; cdr3_aa: CASSYTGNTEAFF
v_call: TRBV5-1; d_call: NA; j_call: TRBJ2-7; clone_size: NA; cdr3_nt: TGCGCCAGCAGCTTGGTCAGCACGGGGGAGCAGTACTTC; cdr3_aa: CASSLVSTGEQYF
v_call: TRBV11-3; d_call: TRBD2; j_call: TRBJ2-1; clone_size: NA; cdr3_nt: TGTGCCAGCAGCTCCATCAATAGCGGGGGGGGCAATGAGCAGTTCTTC; cdr3_aa: CASSSINSGGGNEQFF
v_call: TRBV7-9; d_call: NA; j_call: TRBJ1-5; clone_size: NA; cdr3_nt: TGTGCCAGCAGCTTTGGGGAAGGGAGGCCCCAGCATTTT; cdr3_aa: CASSFGEGRPQHF
v_call: TRBV3-1/TRBV3-2; d_call: NA; j_call: TRBJ1-5; clone_size: once; cdr3_nt: TGTGCCAGCAGCAGGGCGGGGGGGAATAGCAATCAGCCCCAGCATTTT; cdr3_aa: CASSRAGGNSNQPQHF
v_call: TRBV30; d_call: NA; j_call: TRBJ1-5; clone_size: NA; cdr3_nt: TGTGCCTGGAGTAGCGGGGGCAATCAGCCCCAGCATTTT; cdr3_aa: CAWSSGGNQPQHF
v_call: TRBV6-2/TRBV6-3; d_call: NA; j_call: TRBJ1-5; clone_size: NA; cdr3_nt: TGTGCCAGCAGTTACGGGCCAAGGGAGGATCAGCCCCAGCATTTT; cdr3_aa: CASSYGPREDQPQHF
v_call: TRBV2; d_call: NA; j_call: TRBJ1-6; clone_size: NA; cdr3_nt: TGTGCCAGCAGTCTAACCGGGACACCTTATAATTCACCCCTCCACTTT; cdr3_aa: CASSLTGTPYNSPLHF
v_call: TRBV2; d_call: TRBD2; j_call: TRBJ2-2; clone_size: NA; cdr3_nt: TGTGCCAGCAGGACTCCCATCTTTGGGCTAGCGGGAGGTCCGAACACCGGGGAGCTGTTTTTT; cdr3_aa: CASRTPIFGLAGGPNTGELFF
v_call: TRBV7-2; d_call: NA; j_call: TRBJ2-1; clone_size: NA; cdr3_nt: TGTGCCAGCAGCTTAGCTGGCAGCGCCGCGTTCTTC; cdr3_aa: CASSLAGSAAFF